This TCR beta chain stems from a study of post-analysis software for immune sequencing data. Study as a whole: Patients had relapsing-remitting, secondary progressive or progressive-relapsing multiple sclerosis; some lacked subtype.

Germline V lookup: CDR1 SGHTA, CDR2 FQGNSA. Trimming removed 0 bases from V and 2 bases from J, with 17 bases in between. CDR3 length: 19 amino acids. Prepared TCR beta cDNA libraries contained unique molecular identifiers. Input populations of roughly 1 to 11 million T cells gave rise to some 500,000 cDNA molecules. TCRdb re-called the PCR reads with MiXCR, one entry per CDR3 protein. Among roughly 800,000 distinct CDR3 sequences listed, roughly 30% were seen once. This clonotype was counted a few times. The antigen is not known. Whole-study findings and limits: Co-batched samples clustered tightly together by F measure. Compared with controls, patients had more of roughly five TRBV segments, including TRBV5-6, TRBV5-1 and TRBV20-1. Controls had significantly higher normalized Chao1 diversity than multiple sclerosis patients.

The sequence was collected from a girl between 10 and 17 years old with multiple sclerosis. The sequencing input was blood. This sequence joins TRBV7-2 and TRBJ2-6; D remains unclear. The CDR3 coding sequence is TGTGCCAGCAGCTTAGCGATTATGAAGACCGGAACTGGGGCCAACGTCCTGACTTTC. It encodes CASSLAIMKTGTGANVLTF.